This passage covers 21 T cell receptor beta chains from one sample sequenced in a study of beta chain features in type 1 diabetes. These TCRs' antigens remain unknown. Points from the study as a whole: Across all four CD4+ subsets, people with type 1 diabetes showed modestly shorter TCRB CDR3s.

Expressed TCRB transcripts were sequenced, since all the RNA that had been isolated was reverse transcribed. Only in-frame clones appear in the TCRdb table, and some are missing; sequencing was by immunoSEQ multiplex PCR. The sample includes some 330,000 clones, about 12% of them seen just once. Sequencing used naive CD4+ T cells from blood. The source of these receptors is a woman between 18 and 29 years old with type 1 diabetes.

The chain is built from TRBV18 and TRBJ2-4, with D possibly being TRBD1 (7 bases). Germline-derived CDR1 and CDR2 are KGHSH and LQKENI. The germline V and J ends were trimmed by 3 bases and 8 bases, with 11 bases remaining between them. The CDR3 has 13 residues. In DNA form, the CDR3 reads TGTGCCAGCTCACCCCAGGGGGGAGACATTCAGTACTTC. Protein sequence: CASSPQGGDIQYF.

The chain joins TRBV7-8 to TRBJ2-3; D remains unclear. CDR1 and CDR2 (germline): SGHVS, FQNEAQ. Trimming took off 4 bases at V and 3 bases at J, with 11 bases between the two ends. The CDR3 covers 14 residues. The CDR3 sequence is CASSSLGQTDTQYF. CDR3 DNA sequence: TGTGCCAGCAGCTCCCTTGGGCAGACAGATACGCAGTATTTT.

This clone was found a few times. The V call is TRBV11-3, the J call TRBJ2-7; possible D gene TRBD1, 6 bases. V lost 5 bases, J lost 3 bases, and 14 bases lay in between. The CDR3 extends over 14 amino acids. The germline CDR1 and CDR2 sequences are SGHNT and YENEEA. The CDR3 coding sequence is TGTGCCAGCAGCGGGACACCCCGGGACTACGAGCAGTACTTC. It is translated as CASSGTPRDYEQYF.

This clone was observed a handful of times. The chain has TRBV5-1 and TRBJ2-1; 11 bases align to TRBD2. The germline gives CDR1 SGHRS, CDR2 YFSETQ. With 5 bases clipped from V and 9 bases from J, the junction kept 7 bases outside the gene matches. The CDR3 extends over 14 amino acids. CDR3 region: CASRLAGGPAEQFF. The CDR3 DNA reads TGCGCCAGCAGGCTAGCGGGAGGACCGGCTGAGCAGTTCTTC.

In this sample, this clone turned up a few times. This CDR3 reads CSALGAGVYEQYF. The CDR3 DNA sequence: TGCAGCGCCCTGGGGGCAGGGGTCTACGAGCAGTACTTC. This sequence joins TRBV29-1 and TRBJ2-7; maybe TRBD1 (6 bases). The CDR3 sequence is 13 residues long. From germline, CDR1 is SQVTM and CDR2 ANQGSEA. Trimming shortened V by 7 bases and J by 3 bases, and 16 bases separated the two germline ends.

This clone was observed a few times. The J gene is TRBJ1-5, the V gene TRBV7-2; TRBD1 agrees at 7 bases. This CDR3 region has 14 residues. The germline V gene has CDR1 SGHTA and CDR2 FQGNSA. With 5 bases clipped from V and 1 base from J, the junction kept 2 bases outside the gene matches. CDR3 in amino acids: CASSVTGSNQPQHF. Written as DNA, the CDR3 is TGTGCCAGCAGCGTGACAGGGAGCAATCAGCCCCAGCATTTT.

This clone was detected a few times. The chain is built from TRBV5-1 and TRBJ2-2, with TRBD2 matching over 11 bases. The V and J ends lost 4 bases and 6 bases, in that order; junction bases with no gene match: 14. From germline, CDR1 is SGHRS and CDR2 YFSETQ. This CDR3 is 18 amino acids long. CDR3 DNA sequence: TGCGCCAGCAGCCCGGGACTAGCGGACCACTTGAATGCCGGGGAGCTGTTTTTT. Residues: CASSPGLADHLNAGELFF. The full variable domain, in which reference TRBV5-1 and TRBJ2-2 provide the parts outside the CDR3, is KAGVTQTPRYLIKTRGQQVTLSCSPISGHRSVSWYQQTPGQGLQFLFEYFSETQRNKGNFPGRFSGRQFSNSRSEMNVSTLELGDSALYLCASSPGLADHLNAGELFFGEGSRLTVL.

J is TRBJ2-3 and V is TRBV7-3; D might be TRBD2 (6 bases). The CDR3 extends over 15 amino acids. Germline V gene lookup returns CDR1 SGHTA and CDR2 FQGTGA. Trimming took 5 bases from V and 5 from J, leaving 17 bases between them. The CDR3 DNA reads as TGTGCCAGCAGCCAGGGCCCACGGGAGATAGATACGCAGTATTTT. It is translated as CASSQGPREIDTQYF.

The chain combines TRBV18 with TRBJ1-2, with 12 bases that match TRBD1. Trimming at V came to 7 bases and at J to 6 bases, leaving 6 bases not matched to a gene. Germline V gives CDR1 KGHSH, CDR2 LQKENI. The CDR3 length is 14 residues. The CDR3 is CASFTRDRGHGYTF. The CDR3 DNA reads as TGTGCCAGCTTCACCAGGGACAGGGGGCATGGCTACACCTTC.

The chain joins TRBV18 to TRBJ2-7, with D perhaps matching TRBD1 (5 bases). There are 14 residues in the CDR3. V was pared by 2 bases and J by 0 bases, with 8 bases between. Per the germline V gene, CDR1 is KGHSH and CDR2 is LQKENI. The CDR3 nucleotides read TGTGCCAGCTCACCAGAGACAGCCTCCTACGAGCAGTACTTC. Amino acids: CASSPETASYEQYF.

The chain carries TRBV4-3 and TRBJ2-1, with 11 positions matching TRBD2. V shed 0 bases, J shed 0 bases, and the junction held 10 bases outside the gene matches. The CDR3 length is 20 residues. Germline CDR1 LGHNA, CDR2 YSLEER. DNA for the CDR3: TGCGCCAGCAGCCAAGATCGGGGGACTAGCGGAGGGGGCTCCTACAATGAGCAGTTCTTC. This codes for CASSQDRGTSGGGSYNEQFF.

This clone was found a few times. The chain combines TRBV7-9 with TRBJ2-1; no definite D call. Trimming pared 6 bases from V and 0 bases from J, leaving 9 bases between. The CDR3 totals 14 residues. Per the germline V gene, CDR1 is SEHNR and CDR2 is FQNEAQ (reference sequence). The CDR3, as DNA: TGTGCCAGCAGGCAACGACTCTCCTACAATGAGCAGTTCTTC. Translated, it gives CASRQRLSYNEQFF.

The rearrangement links TRBV23-1 to TRBJ2-1, with 10 bases identical to TRBD2. TRBV23-1 is sorted into the ORF group, with uncertain function. The CDR3 has 13 amino acids. The junction had 7 bases not matched to a gene; V was cut back by 2 bases and J by 15 bases. The CDR3 DNA is TGCGCCAGCAGTCAAACCGGATGGACTAGCGGGTTCTTC. Protein: CASSQTGWTSGFF.

The chain recombines TRBV5-1 with TRBJ1-1; D is perhaps TRBD1 (6 bases). The V and J ends lost 5 bases and 1 base respectively, with 12 bases between them. The CDR3 contains 14 residues. CDR1 SGHRS and CDR2 YFSETQ come from the germline V gene. The CDR3 DNA reads as TGCGCCAGCAGAAGCGGGACAACGAACACTGAAGCTTTCTTT. As protein: CASRSGTTNTEAFF.

This clone appeared a few times. The CDR3, as DNA: TGTGCCAGCAGTTCAGGGTACAATGAGCAGTTCTTC. Protein: CASSSGYNEQFF. V gene TRBV11-2 combines with J gene TRBJ2-1; possibly TRBD1 for D (5 bases). V lost 6 bases and J 4 bases, leaving 7 bases between the germline ends. The length of the CDR3 is 12 residues. Germline CDR1 is SGHAT and CDR2 is FQNNGV.

This clone was found a few times. The chain is built from TRBV9 and TRBJ1-5; 7 nucleotides align to TRBD1. The length of the CDR3 is 14 residues. Unmatched junction bases numbered 5, after V lost 2 bases and J lost 6 bases. The V gene's germline CDR1 is SGDLS and CDR2 YYNGEE. CDR3 region: CASSVGDRAQPQHF. The CDR3 DNA reads as TGTGCCAGCAGCGTCGGCGACAGGGCTCAGCCCCAGCATTTT.

The genes are TRBV5-4 and TRBJ1-1, with TRBD1 identical over 8 bases. CDR1 and CDR2 from the germline V gene are SGHNT and YYREEE (reference sequence). The CDR3 length is 15 residues. V lost 3 bases and J lost 1; bases outside the gene matches: 5. The CDR3 sequence: CASSSGQGQNTEAFF. The CDR3 DNA sequence: TGTGCCAGCAGCTCCGGACAGGGCCAGAACACTGAAGCTTTCTTT.

The J gene is TRBJ1-1, the V gene TRBV11-3, with 8 bases matching TRBD1. This CDR3 has 15 amino acids. The germline gives CDR1 SGHNT, CDR2 YENEEA. V trimming: 3 bases; J trimming: 2 bases; junction bases outside the gene matches: 5. CDR3 amino acids: CASSFQGAHNTEAFF. The CDR3, as DNA: TGTGCCAGCAGCTTCCAGGGGGCCCATAACACTGAAGCTTTCTTT.

This clone was seen only a few times. The chain uses TRBV15 and TRBJ2-1; D may be TRBD2 (6 bases). This CDR3 has 15 residues. CDR1 LNHNV and CDR2 YYDKDF come from the germline V gene (reference sequence). V lost 3 bases and J lost 4, with 13 bases in between. This CDR3 reads CATSRAIGTYNEQFF. CDR3 coding DNA: TGTGCCACCAGCAGGGCAATCGGGACTTACAATGAGCAGTTCTTC.

The V call is TRBV6-6, the J call TRBJ2-1, with D perhaps matching TRBD1 (5 bases). The CDR3 totals 15 residues. Germline V gene data show CDR1 as MNHNY and CDR2 as SVGAGI (reference sequence). V shed 6 bases and J shed 0 bases, with 12 bases lying between them. The CDR3 DNA reads as TGTGCCAGCAGACCGACAGTACTCTCCTACAATGAGCAGTTCTTC. Translating it yields CASRPTVLSYNEQFF.

The chain joins TRBV7-9 to TRBJ1-2, with TRBD1 matching 7 bases. V shed 1 base and J 8 bases; nucleotides not matched to a gene: 7. CDR1 is SEHNR, CDR2 FQNEAQ, per germline (reference sequence). The length of the CDR3 is 14 residues. The DNA for the CDR3 is TGTGCCAGCAGCTTAGGTACAGGGGAGCGCGGCTACACCTTC. This translates into CASSLGTGERGYTF.